The T cell receptor (beta chain) described here comes from a study of shared clonotypes between healthy human individuals. General study findings and limits: Represented diversity, genetic and exposure-history alike, was limited by few donors. Investigators collected only blood, and repertoires in tissues likely differ.

Authors' data handling: Filtering was not the same, since immunoSEQ gave junction-only sequences without quality scores. Using immunoSEQ multiplex PCR, the repertoire was profiled, and TCRdb retains in-frame clones only, with some absent. V, J and clone size are those of that table, while D and trimming were read from the DNA. The data contain roughly 2.5 million clones, more than 80% of them seen just once; the ten biggest clones take up over 0.12%. For this clone: Its antigen is unknown.

A CD45RA+ naive subset and a CD45RA-negative memory subset were split from CD4+ cells. The CDR3 extends over 16 amino acids. V shed 6 bases and J 6 bases; nucleotides not matched to a gene: 14. Germline CDR1 reads SEHNR; CDR2 reads FQNEAQ (reference sequence). Sequenced input: naive CD4+ T cells sorted from blood. Subset in this sample: CD45RA+ positively selected. The chain couples TRBV7-9 to TRBJ2-3, with TRBD2 identical over 8 bases. The receptor was derived from a man aged 18-30 years in good health. The CDR3 here is CASRPRGAASLDTQYF. As DNA, the CDR3 is TGTGCCAGCAGACCGCGGGGGGCTGCCTCTTTGGATACGCAGTATTTT.